The TCR beta chain described here comes from a study of cytomegalovirus exposure and HLA in healthy donors. Findings of the study overall: Most TCRs appeared rarely, but some public TCRs recurred in many donors. Productive rates of about 90% or about 30% were seen for most TCR beta V segments in an earlier analysis. Researchers reported in a later analysis that a missense DCLRE1C variant was tied to TCR beta V- and J-gene trimming. TCR beta sequences reportedly predicted most subjects' HLA-A and HLA-B alleles accurately.

Germline V gene data show CDR1 as SQVTM and CDR2 as ANQGSEA. The CDR3 is 18 residues long. On this clone itself: The target antigen is unknown. A read error may account for a junction end that differs from germline.

Primers for the PCR totalled 60 Vbeta and 13 Jbeta. The repertoire was sequenced with immunoSEQ multiplex PCR; TCRdb's copy has only in-frame clones and lacks some. The data hold over 65,000 clones, with around three quarters observed a single time. V usage is TRBV29-1 and J usage is TRBJ2-5; 13 bases map to TRBD2. The receptor's source is a woman aged 40 to 50 in good health and CMV-seronegative. The specimen was PBMCs. CDR3 sequence (DNA): TGCAGCGTCGGGGGCTGGACTAGCGGGAGAGGGTTTCAAGAGACCCAATACTTC. Translating it yields CSVGGWTSGRGFQETQYF.